The 7 T cell receptor beta chains in this list originate from one sample, sequenced in a study of T cells in Graves' hyperthyroidism and ophthalmopathy. The CDR3 regions of TCR beta were amplified from RNA transcripts. Initially, a first-round RT-PCR of the TCR CDR3 employed the HTBI primer set. TCRdb processed the multiplex PCR reads anew with MiXCR; each CDR3 protein has one entry. The table lists approximately 510,000 distinct CDR3 sequences, approximately 48% of them singletons. Sequencing was carried out using peripheral blood or thyroid tissue (not recorded which). These receptors all stem from an adult woman with Graves' disease, either hyperthyroidism or ophthalmopathy (not recorded which).

Worth noting for this clonotype: This may come from a read error, since a much larger clone is one base off. This chain joins TRBV5-6 and TRBJ2-2, with 8 bases aligning to TRBD1. The CDR3 has 15 amino acids. Germline V gene lookup returns CDR1 SGHDT and CDR2 YYEEEE. CDR3 amino acids: CASRTTGVNTGEPFF. CDR3 sequence (DNA): TGTGCCAGCAGGACGACAGGGGTAAACACCGGGGAGCCGTTTTTT.

The sample holds many counts of this clonotype. V gene TRBV7-6 combines with J gene TRBJ1-1, with 7 positions matching TRBD1. The CDR3 loop spans 20 amino acids. Germline V gene sequence: CDR1 SGHVS, CDR2 FNYEAQ. J was trimmed by 1 base and V by 1 base; bases with no gene match: 18. DNA of the CDR3: TGTGCCAGCAGCTTAGAGGCTATCCGGGACAGTCGAAGGGGGAACACTGAAGCTTTCTTT. This translates into CASSLEAIRDSRRGNTEAFF.

The chain is built from TRBV12-3 or TRBV12-4 and TRBJ1-5, with no clear D. There are 13 residues in the CDR3. The ends were cut back, 3 bases at V and 4 bases at J, with 7 bases in the middle. The CDR3 DNA is TGTGCCAGCAGTTTTGGCAGAAATCAGCCCCAGCATTTT. As protein: CASSFGRNQPQHF.

Here the CDR3 reads CAIRVSKENTEAFF. DNA for the CDR3: TGTGCCATCAGGGTCTCGAAGGAGAACACTGAAGCTTTCTTT. The chain recombines TRBV10-3 with TRBJ1-1; D gene unclear. This CDR3 comprises 14 residues. Germline V gene sequence: CDR1 ENHRY, CDR2 SYGVKD. Trimming removed 6 bases at V and 1 base at J, with 12 bases between.

The count of this clonotype is one. The J gene is TRBJ2-7, the V gene TRBV6-1; TRBD1 aligns across 10 bases. The CDR3 is 14 amino acids. The J segment lost 2 bases and the V segment lost 8 bases, leaving 6 bases of the junction unmatched. Germline lookup yields CDR1 MNHNS and CDR2 SASEGT. The CDR3 region has the DNA TGTGCCAGCGGGGACAGGGGACCTCCCTACGAGCAGTACTTC. Translated, it gives CASGDRGPPYEQYF.

This clonotype occurred many times. The chain couples TRBV5-1 to TRBJ2-5; D gene uncertain. Germline CDR1 reads SGHRS; CDR2 reads YFSETQ. The ends were cut back, 0 bases at V and 5 bases at J, with 11 bases in the middle. The CDR3 is 14 amino acids. As DNA, the CDR3 is TGCGCCAGCAGCTTGGCCTCGGTACGGGAGACCCAGTACTTC. Translating it yields CASSLASVRETQYF.

The rearrangement links TRBV7-8 to TRBJ2-5, with a tentative D call TRBD1 (5 bases). CDR3 length: 14 amino acids. Germline CDR1 reads SGHVS; CDR2 reads FQNEAQ. V lost 6 bases, J lost 5 bases, and 16 bases lay in between. CDR3 nucleotide sequence: TGTGCCAGCAGTTTTGCGGCAGGGCGGGAGACCCAGTACTTC. Its translation: CASSFAAGRETQYF.